Presented here are 22 T cell receptor beta chains from one specimen sequenced in a study of blood T cell repertoires in COVID-19. Assay: immunoSEQ multiplex PCR; the TCRdb copy retains only in-frame clones and omits some. The sample has about 130,000 clones, roughly four fifths seen once. The source material was PBMCs or T cells enriched from blood (not recorded which). The receptors originated from a man aged 25-45 years who had recovered from COVID-19.

The J gene is TRBJ1-5, the V gene TRBV16; D call uncertain. Germline CDR1 reads KGHSY; CDR2 reads FQNENV. Trimming cost V 2 bases and J 0 bases, with 5 bases left between them. There are 14 residues in the CDR3. The CDR3 region is CASSQGVSNQPQHF. The CDR3 coding sequence is TGTGCCAGCAGCCAAGGAGTTAGCAATCAGCCCCAGCATTTT.

V is TRBV7-3 and J is TRBJ2-3; D uncertain. CDR1 and CDR2 from the germline V gene are SGHTA and FQGTGA. Trimming took off 5 bases at V and 2 bases at J, with 11 bases between the two ends. This CDR3 comprises 14 residues. In DNA form, the CDR3 reads TGTGCCAGCAGCCTAGACCCAAACACAGATACGCAGTATTTT. It encodes CASSLDPNTDTQYF.

The genes are TRBV11-2 and TRBJ2-3; TRBD1 aligns across 8 bases. Unmatched junction bases numbered 12, after V lost 7 bases and J lost 0 bases. The CDR3 is 17 residues long. Germline assignment: CDR1 SGHAT and CDR2 FQNNGV. CDR3 residues: CASTAEIRDRSTDTQYF. CDR3 sequence (DNA): TGTGCCAGCACCGCAGAGATCCGGGACAGGAGCACAGATACGCAGTATTTT.

The rearrangement links TRBV23-1 to TRBJ1-4, with 7 nucleotides matching TRBD1. TRBV23-1 is labeled an ORF, and its function is uncertain. The CDR3 is made up of 16 amino acids. Trimming removed 2 bases from V and 6 bases from J; junction bases left unmatched: 9. The CDR3 DNA reads as TGCGCCAGCAGTCAACCGGGGACAGCCAGGCATGAAAAACTGTTTTTT. Translating it yields CASSQPGTARHEKLFF.

This chain joins TRBV28 and TRBJ1-5; 10 positions match TRBD1. From germline, CDR1 is MDHEN and CDR2 SYDVKM. This CDR3 spans 17 amino acids. The junction had 8 bases not matched to a gene; V was cut back by 6 bases and J by 0 bases. The CDR3 sequence: CASSAEDRGYSNQPQHF. The CDR3 region has the DNA TGTGCCAGCAGCGCCGAGGACAGGGGGTATAGCAATCAGCCCCAGCATTTT.

J is TRBJ2-4 and V is TRBV19; 8 bases fit TRBD1. This CDR3 has 17 amino acids. Germline CDR1 is LNHDA and CDR2 is SQIVND (reference sequence). The V gene end was trimmed by 5 bases and the J gene end by 11 bases; junction bases not matched to a gene: 20. The CDR3 region has the DNA TGTGCCAGTAGTCCTCTAGCGTCCGGGACAGGCTCGGTTTTTCAGTACTTC. Translated, it gives CASSPLASGTGSVFQYF.

This chain links TRBV10-2 with TRBJ1-4, with D uncertain. The CDR3 extends over 14 amino acids. The V end lost 7 bases, the J end lost 6 bases, and 15 bases lay between the germline ends. CDR1 and CDR2 (germline): WSHSY, SAAADI. CDR3 sequence reads: CASKPGPADEKLFF. CDR3 nucleotides: TGCGCCAGCAAACCGGGCCCAGCGGATGAAAAACTGTTTTTT.

The gene calls are TRBV19 and TRBJ2-3; 13 bases are a match to TRBD2. Losses at the gene ends were 2 bases for V and 2 bases for J; bases not matched to a gene: 7. CDR1 LNHDA and CDR2 SQIVND come from the germline V gene (reference sequence). CDR3 length equals 18 residues. The chain's CDR3 is CASSIRTSGSPPTDTQYF. The CDR3 nucleotides read TGTGCCAGTAGTATACGGACTAGCGGGAGCCCCCCCACAGATACGCAGTATTTT. Full variable domain (missing parts from reference TRBV19 and TRBJ2-3): DGGITQSPKYLFRKEGQNVTLSCEQNLNHDAMYWYRQDPGQGLRLIYYSQIVNDFQKGDIAEGYSVSREKKESFPLTVTSAQKNPTAFYLCASSIRTSGSPPTDTQYFGPGTRLTVL.

CDR3 residues: CASSLQGAHYGYTF. The CDR3 DNA sequence: TGTGCCAGCAGTCTACAGGGGGCCCACTATGGCTACACCTTC. This chain links TRBV6-5 with TRBJ1-2, with TRBD1 identical over 9 bases. V gave up 5 bases and J gave up 3 bases; unmatched junction bases: 4. The CDR3 consists of 14 residues. Germline CDR1 and CDR2: MNHEY and SVGAGI.

The rearrangement links TRBV11-2 to TRBJ2-1; possible D gene TRBD2, 5 bases. CDR1 and CDR2 from the germline V gene are SGHAT and FQNNGV. Trimming shortened V by 5 bases and J by 0 bases, and 20 bases separated the two germline ends. The CDR3 loop spans 18 amino acids. The CDR3 loop reads CASSHVIRGFSSYNEQFF. In nucleotides, the CDR3 is TGTGCCAGCAGCCATGTTATCCGCGGGTTTAGCTCCTACAATGAGCAGTTCTTC.

The genes are TRBV27 and TRBJ1-2; D is unclear. This CDR3 comprises 16 residues. Germline CDR1 MNHEY, CDR2 SMNVEV (reference sequence). Trimming cost V 0 bases and J 0 bases, with 11 bases left between them. The CDR3 nucleotides are TGTGCCAGCAGTTTATCGATTAACCCGGCTAACTATGGCTACACCTTC. Its translation is CASSLSINPANYGYTF.

The rearrangement links TRBV19 to TRBJ2-3, with D possibly being TRBD2 (6 bases). Trimming took 1 base from V and 0 from J, leaving 11 bases between them. The CDR3 contains 16 residues. The germline gives CDR1 LNHDA, CDR2 SQIVND (reference sequence). The CDR3 is CASSIGWRGSTDTQYF. In DNA, the CDR3 is TGTGCCAGTAGTATAGGTTGGCGGGGAAGCACAGATACGCAGTATTTT.

This clone was recorded many times. J is TRBJ2-2 and V is TRBV11-3; D not certain. This CDR3 has 13 residues. The ends were cut back, 2 bases at V and 4 bases at J, with 5 bases in the middle. CDR1 and CDR2 from the germline V gene are SGHNT and YENEEA. The CDR3 region is CASSLSFTGELFF. For the CDR3, the DNA is TGTGCCAGCAGCTTATCATTCACCGGGGAGCTGTTTTTT.

This clone showed up just once. The chain has TRBV11-2 and TRBJ2-7; D gene ambiguous. In germline, CDR1 is SGHAT, CDR2 FQNNGV. The germline V and J ends were trimmed by 2 bases and 0 bases, with 5 bases remaining between them. The CDR3 length is 13 residues. This CDR3 is CASSLTASYEQYV. The CDR3 DNA reads as TGTGCCAGCAGCTTAACAGCCTCCTACGAGCAGTACGTC.

This clone was seen once. CDR3 sequence (DNA): TGTGCCAGCAACTTAAACTCCAACACTGAAGCTTTCTTT. Protein product: CASNLNSNTEAFF. The rearrangement joins TRBV6-5 to TRBJ1-1; D is undetermined. Trimming stripped 7 bases from V and 2 bases from J, with 11 bases between. The CDR3 covers 13 residues. Germline assignment: CDR1 MNHEY and CDR2 SVGAGI.

The chain has TRBV5-5 and TRBJ2-3, with TRBD1 matching over 7 bases. Germline CDR1 reads SGHKS; CDR2 reads YYEKEE (reference sequence). Trimming at V came to 4 bases and at J to 0 bases, leaving 5 bases not matched to a gene. The CDR3 length is 15 residues. The CDR3 DNA sequence: TGTGCCAGCAGCCCCGGGACAGACAGCACAGATACGCAGTATTTT. The encoded protein is CASSPGTDSTDTQYF.

The gene calls are TRBV11-2 and TRBJ1-5; tentative D call: TRBD1 (5 bases). The germline CDR1 and CDR2 sequences are SGHAT and FQNNGV. The CDR3 sequence is 13 residues long. Trimming pared 5 bases from V and 3 bases from J, leaving 8 bases between. The CDR3 spells CASSTGHNQPQHF. CDR3 in DNA: TGTGCCAGCAGCACCGGACACAATCAGCCCCAGCATTTT.

This chain connects TRBV3-1 (or the pseudogene TRBV3-2) to TRBJ2-2, with 8 positions matching TRBD1. The germline gives CDR1 LGHDT, CDR2 YNNKEL (reference sequence). The V segment lost 1 base and the J segment 7 bases; nucleotides outside the gene matches: 5. This CDR3 spans 15 amino acids. The CDR3 region has the DNA TGTGCCAGCAGCCAAGGGACAGGGAAAGGCGGGGAGCTGTTTTTT. Amino acid sequence: CASSQGTGKGGELFF.

As DNA, the CDR3 is TGTGCCAGCAGCCCAAGAATCCCGTCTACCCTCCACTTT. This encodes CASSPRIPSTLHF. The chain has TRBV14 and TRBJ1-6, with D hard to call. Germline V gives CDR1 SGHDN, CDR2 FVKESK. Trimming shortened V by 4 bases and J by 14 bases, and 15 bases separated the two germline ends. The CDR3 has 13 amino acids. The variable domain in full, completed from reference TRBV14 and TRBJ1-6, reads EAGVTQFPSHSVIEKGQTVTLRCDPISGHDNLYWYRRVMGKEIKFLLHFVKESKQDESGMPNNRFLAERTGGTYSTLKVQPAELEDSGVYFCASSPRIPSTLHFGNGTRLTVT.

The chain has TRBV5-1 and TRBJ2-1, with D hard to call. The CDR3 extends over 14 amino acids. Germline CDR1 reads SGHRS; CDR2 reads YFSETQ. Trimming removed 0 bases from V and 8 bases from J, with 12 bases in between. The CDR3 DNA sequence: TGCGCCAGCAGCTTGGGTTCTGGTCAGGATGAGCAGTTCTTC. This encodes CASSLGSGQDEQFF.

V is TRBV6-5 and J is TRBJ1-6; D gene ambiguous. The CDR3 spans 14 residues. The V gene lost 8 bases and the J gene lost 4 bases, with 12 bases spanning the gap. The germline V gene encodes CDR1 MNHEY and CDR2 SVGAGI. This CDR3 is CASRGPDYNSPLHF. The CDR3 region has the DNA TGTGCCAGCCGAGGGCCAGATTATAATTCACCCCTCCACTTT.

The chain employs TRBV11-2 and TRBJ2-1; D is perhaps TRBD2 (5 bases). Germline CDR1 SGHAT, CDR2 FQNNGV. V was pared by 1 base and J by 9 bases, with 10 bases between. The CDR3 sequence is 13 residues long. CDR3 coding DNA: TGTGCCAGCAGCTTAGTAATGGCGGGTGAGCAGTTCTTC. Protein: CASSLVMAGEQFF.